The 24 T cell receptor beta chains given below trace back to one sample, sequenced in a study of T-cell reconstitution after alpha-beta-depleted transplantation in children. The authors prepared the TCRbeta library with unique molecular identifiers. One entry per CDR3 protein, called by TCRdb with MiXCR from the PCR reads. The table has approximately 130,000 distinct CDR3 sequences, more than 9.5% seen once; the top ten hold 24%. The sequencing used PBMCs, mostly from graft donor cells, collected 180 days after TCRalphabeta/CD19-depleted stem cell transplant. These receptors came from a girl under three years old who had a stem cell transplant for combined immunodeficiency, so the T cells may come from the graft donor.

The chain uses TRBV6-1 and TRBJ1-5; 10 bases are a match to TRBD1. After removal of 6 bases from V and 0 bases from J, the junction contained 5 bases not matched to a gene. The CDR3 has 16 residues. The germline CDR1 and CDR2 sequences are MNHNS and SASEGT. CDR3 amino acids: CASRRGTGVSNQPQHF. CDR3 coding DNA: TGTGCCAGCAGACGCGGGACAGGGGTTAGCAATCAGCCCCAGCATTTT.

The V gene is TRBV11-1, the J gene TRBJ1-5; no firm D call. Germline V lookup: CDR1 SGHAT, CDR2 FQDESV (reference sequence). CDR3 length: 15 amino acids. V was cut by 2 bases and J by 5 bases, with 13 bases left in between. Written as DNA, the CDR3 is TGTGCCAGCAGCTTAAGCGGGAAATGGGATCAGCCCCAGCATTTT. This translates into CASSLSGKWDQPQHF.

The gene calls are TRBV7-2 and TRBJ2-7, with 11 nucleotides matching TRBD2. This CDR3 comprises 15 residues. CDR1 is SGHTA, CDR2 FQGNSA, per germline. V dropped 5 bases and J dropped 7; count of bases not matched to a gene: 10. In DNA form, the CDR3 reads TGTGCCAGCAGCCGGGGGGCTAGCGGGAGGAATGAGCAGTACTTC. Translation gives CASSRGASGRNEQYF.

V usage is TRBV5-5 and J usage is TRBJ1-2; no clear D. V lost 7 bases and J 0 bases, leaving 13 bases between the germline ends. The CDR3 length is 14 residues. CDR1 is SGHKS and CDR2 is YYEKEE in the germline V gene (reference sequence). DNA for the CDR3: TGTGCCAGCGGGATGTCGACATCTAACTATGGCTACACCTTC. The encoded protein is CASGMSTSNYGYTF.

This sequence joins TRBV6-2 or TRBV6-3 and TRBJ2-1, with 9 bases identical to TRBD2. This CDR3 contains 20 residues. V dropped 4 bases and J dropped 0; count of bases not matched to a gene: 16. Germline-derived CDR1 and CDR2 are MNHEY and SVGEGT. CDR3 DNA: TGTGCCAGCAGTTGTGTTAGCGGGAGAGAAGCTGGAAGCTCCTACAATGAGCAGTTCTTC. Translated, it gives CASSCVSGREAGSSYNEQFF.

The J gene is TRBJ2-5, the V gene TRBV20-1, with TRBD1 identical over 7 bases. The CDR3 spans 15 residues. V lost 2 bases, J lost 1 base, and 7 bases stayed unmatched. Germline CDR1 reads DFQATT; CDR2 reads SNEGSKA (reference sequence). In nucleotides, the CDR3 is TGCAGTGCTAGACCCCCCGGGACAGCCCAAGAGACCCAGTACTTC. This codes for CSARPPGTAQETQYF.

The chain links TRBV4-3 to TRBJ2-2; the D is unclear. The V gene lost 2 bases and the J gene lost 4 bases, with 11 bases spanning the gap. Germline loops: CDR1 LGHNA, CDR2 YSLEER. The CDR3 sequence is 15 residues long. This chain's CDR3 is CASSQSRIGTGELFF. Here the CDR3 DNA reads TGCGCCAGCAGCCAATCTAGAATAGGCACCGGGGAGCTGTTTTTT.

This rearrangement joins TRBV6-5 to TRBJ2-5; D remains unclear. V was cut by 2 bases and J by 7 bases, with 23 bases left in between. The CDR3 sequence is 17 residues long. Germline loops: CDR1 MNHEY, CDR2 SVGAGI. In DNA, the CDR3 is TGTGCCAGCAGTTACGAGCTCCCGGCCGCTAGGGCGTGGACCCAGTACTTC. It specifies CASSYELPAARAWTQYF.

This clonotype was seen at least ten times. The CDR3 is CAISESSGRGSYNEQFF. The CDR3 DNA reads as TGTGCCATCAGTGAGTCGAGCGGGAGAGGATCCTACAATGAGCAGTTCTTC. V is TRBV10-3 and J is TRBJ2-1; TRBD2 aligns across 8 bases. Trimming at V came to 0 bases and at J to 1 base, leaving 5 bases not matched to a gene. This CDR3 region has 17 residues. Looked up from germline, CDR1 is ENHRY and CDR2 is SYGVKD.

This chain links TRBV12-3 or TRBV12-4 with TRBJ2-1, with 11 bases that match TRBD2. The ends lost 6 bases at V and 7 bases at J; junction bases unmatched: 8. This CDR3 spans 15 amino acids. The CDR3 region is CASRATSGKGNEQFF. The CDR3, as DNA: TGTGCCAGCAGGGCGACTAGCGGGAAGGGTAATGAGCAGTTCTTC.

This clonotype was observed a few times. CDR3 residues: CASSTPRTGNYGYTF. The CDR3, as DNA: TGTGCCAGTAGTACCCCTCGGACAGGGAACTATGGCTACACCTTC. The rearrangement uses TRBV19 and TRBJ1-2; TRBD1 matches at 8 bases. Trimming took 4 bases from V and 2 from J; bases not matched to a gene: 6. There are 15 residues in the CDR3. Germline V CDR1 and CDR2: LNHDA, SQIVND (reference sequence).

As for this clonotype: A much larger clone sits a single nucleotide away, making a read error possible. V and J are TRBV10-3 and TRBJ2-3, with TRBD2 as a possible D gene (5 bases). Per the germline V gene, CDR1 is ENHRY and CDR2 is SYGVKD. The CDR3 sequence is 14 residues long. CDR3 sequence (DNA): TGTGCCATCAGTGAGGGGTCCTTCGCGGGTACGCATTATTTT. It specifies CAISEGSFAGTHYF.

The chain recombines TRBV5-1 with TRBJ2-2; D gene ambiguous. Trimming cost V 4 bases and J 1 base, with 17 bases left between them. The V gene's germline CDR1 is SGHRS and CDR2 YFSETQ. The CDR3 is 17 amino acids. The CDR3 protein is CASSPWLGSENTGELFF. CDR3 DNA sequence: TGCGCCAGCAGCCCATGGTTAGGGTCAGAGAACACCGGGGAGCTGTTTTTT.

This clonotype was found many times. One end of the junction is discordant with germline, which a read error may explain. The CDR3 is CASSYRLAGEYQETQYF. The CDR3 DNA follows: TGTGCTAGCAGCTATCGACTAGCGGGGGAGTACCAAGAGACCCAGTACTTC. This chain joins TRBV7-7 and TRBJ2-5; 12 positions match TRBD2. The CDR3 length is 17 residues. The V gene's germline CDR1 is SSHAT and CDR2 FNYEAQ (reference sequence). The complete variable domain, with remaining parts taken from reference TRBV7-7 and TRBJ2-5, reads GAGVSQSPRYKVTKRGQDVTLRCDPISSHATLYWYQQALGQGPEFLTYFNYEAQPDKSGLPSDRFSAERPEGSISTLTIQRTEQRDSAMYRCASSYRLAGEYQETQYFGPGTRLLVL.

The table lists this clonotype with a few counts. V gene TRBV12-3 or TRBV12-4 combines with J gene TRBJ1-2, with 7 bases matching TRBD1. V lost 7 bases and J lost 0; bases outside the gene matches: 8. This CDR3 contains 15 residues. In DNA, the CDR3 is TGTGCCAGCAAGGTCAGGGGGACCTCTAACTATGGCTACACCTTC. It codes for CASKVRGTSNYGYTF.

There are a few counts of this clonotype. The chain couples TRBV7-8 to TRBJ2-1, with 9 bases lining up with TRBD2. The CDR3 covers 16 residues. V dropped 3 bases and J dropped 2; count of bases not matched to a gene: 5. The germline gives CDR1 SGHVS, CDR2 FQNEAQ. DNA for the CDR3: TGTGCCAGCAGCTTCCCCAGCGGGGGGACCTACAATGAGCAGTTCTTC. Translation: CASSFPSGGTYNEQFF. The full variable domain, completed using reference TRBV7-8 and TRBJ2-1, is GAGVSQSPRYKVAKRGQDVALRCDPISGHVSLFWYQQALGQGPEFLTYFQNEAQLDKSGLPSDRFFAERPEGSVSTLKIQRTQQEDSAVYLCASSFPSGGTYNEQFFGPGTRLTVL.

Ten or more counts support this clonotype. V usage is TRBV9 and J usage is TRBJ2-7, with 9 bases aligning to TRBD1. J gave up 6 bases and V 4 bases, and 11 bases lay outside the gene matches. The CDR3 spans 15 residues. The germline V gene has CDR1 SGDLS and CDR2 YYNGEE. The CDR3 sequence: CASSSGTGSMGEQYF. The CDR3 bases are TGTGCCAGCAGCTCGGGGACAGGGAGCATGGGCGAGCAGTACTTC.

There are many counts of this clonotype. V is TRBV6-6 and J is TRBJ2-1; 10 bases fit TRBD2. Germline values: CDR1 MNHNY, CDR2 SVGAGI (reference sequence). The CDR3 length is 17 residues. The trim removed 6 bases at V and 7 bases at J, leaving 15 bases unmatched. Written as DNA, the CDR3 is TGTGCCAGCAGCCCCCGTGGAGCGGGAGGGCTGTCGAATGAGCAGTTCTTC. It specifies CASSPRGAGGLSNEQFF.

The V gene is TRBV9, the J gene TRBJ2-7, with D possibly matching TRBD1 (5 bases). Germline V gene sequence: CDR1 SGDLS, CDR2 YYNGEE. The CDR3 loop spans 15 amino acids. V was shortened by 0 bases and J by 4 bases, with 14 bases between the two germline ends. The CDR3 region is CASSVGDSFVYEQYF. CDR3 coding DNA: TGTGCCAGCAGCGTAGGTGACAGCTTTGTGTACGAGCAGTACTTC.

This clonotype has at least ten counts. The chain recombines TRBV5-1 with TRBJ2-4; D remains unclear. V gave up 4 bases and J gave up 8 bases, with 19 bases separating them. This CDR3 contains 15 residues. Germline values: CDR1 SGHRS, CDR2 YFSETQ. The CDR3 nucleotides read TGCGCCAGCAGCCTTCGGACCATGCTAGACGACATTCAGTACTTC. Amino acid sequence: CASSLRTMLDDIQYF.

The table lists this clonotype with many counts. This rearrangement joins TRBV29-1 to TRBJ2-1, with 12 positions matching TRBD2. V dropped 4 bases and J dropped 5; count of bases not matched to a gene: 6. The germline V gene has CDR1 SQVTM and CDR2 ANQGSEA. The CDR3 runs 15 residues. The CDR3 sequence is CSVAASGRANNEQFF. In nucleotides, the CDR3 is TGCAGCGTTGCGGCTAGCGGGAGGGCCAACAATGAGCAGTTCTTC.

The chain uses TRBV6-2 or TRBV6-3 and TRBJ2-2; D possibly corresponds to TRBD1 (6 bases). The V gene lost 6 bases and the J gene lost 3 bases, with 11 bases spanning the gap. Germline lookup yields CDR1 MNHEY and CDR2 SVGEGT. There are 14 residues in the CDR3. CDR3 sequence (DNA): TGTGCCAGCAGGATTGGACAGCACACCGGGGAGCTGTTTTTT. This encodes CASRIGQHTGELFF.

CDR3 nucleotides: TGTGCCAGCAGTTACGAGGGTGTAGGCACAGATACGCAGTATTTT. Translation: CASSYEGVGTDTQYF. The chain links TRBV6-5 to TRBJ2-3; TRBD2 is a possible D gene (5 bases). V was clipped by 2 bases and J by 1 base, with 10 bases between them. The germline V gene encodes CDR1 MNHEY and CDR2 SVGAGI. The CDR3 runs 15 residues.

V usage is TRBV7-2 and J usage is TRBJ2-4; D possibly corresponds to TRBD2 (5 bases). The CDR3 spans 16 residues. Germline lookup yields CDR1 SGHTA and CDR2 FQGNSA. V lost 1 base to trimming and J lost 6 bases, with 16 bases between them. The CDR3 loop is CASSLVPTIRANIQYF. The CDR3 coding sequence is TGTGCCAGCAGCTTAGTGCCGACTATTAGGGCAAACATTCAGTACTTC.